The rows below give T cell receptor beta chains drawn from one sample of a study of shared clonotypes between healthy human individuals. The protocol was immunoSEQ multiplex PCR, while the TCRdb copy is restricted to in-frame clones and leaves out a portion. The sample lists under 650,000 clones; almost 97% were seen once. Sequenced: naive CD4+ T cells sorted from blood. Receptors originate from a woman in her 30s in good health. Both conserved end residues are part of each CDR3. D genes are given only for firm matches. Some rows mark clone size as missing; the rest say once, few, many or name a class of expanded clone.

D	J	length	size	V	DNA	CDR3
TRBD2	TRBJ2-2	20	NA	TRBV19	TGTGCCAGTAGTGCCAGCCCCATTAGCGGGAGGGCCGTTATCACCGGGGAGCTGTTTTTT	CASSASPISGRAVITGELFF
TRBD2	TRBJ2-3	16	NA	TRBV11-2	TGTGCCAGCAGCTCCCAACTAGCGGTACGCACAGATACGCAGTATTTT	CASSSQLAVRTDTQYF
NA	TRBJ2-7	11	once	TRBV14	TGTGCCAGCAGCGAGCTCTACGAGCAGTACTTC	CASSELYEQYF
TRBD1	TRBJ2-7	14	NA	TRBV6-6	TGTGCCAGCAGTTTCCGACAGGGGGCCCACGAGCAGTACTTC	CASSFRQGAHEQYF
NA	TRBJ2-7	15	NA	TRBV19	TGTGCCAGTAGTATAGTGGCCGGGGTCGGATACGAGCAGTACTTC	CASSIVAGVGYEQYF
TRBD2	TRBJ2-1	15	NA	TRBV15	TGTGCCACCAGCAGTCAGACGGGAGGGTACAATGAGCAGTTCTTC	CATSSQTGGYNEQFF
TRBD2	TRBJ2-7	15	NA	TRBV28	TGTGCCAGCAGTGGCGGGACTAGCGGTTCCTACGAGCAGTACTTC	CASSGGTSGSYEQYF
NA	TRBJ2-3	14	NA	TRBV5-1	TGCGCCAGCAGCTTGGGGGCGGGTACAGATACGCAGTATTTT	CASSLGAGTDTQYF
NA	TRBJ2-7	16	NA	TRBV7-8	TGTGCCAGCAGCTTCCTTGAGGGGAGAAGCTCCTACGAGCAGTACTTC	CASSFLEGRSSYEQYF
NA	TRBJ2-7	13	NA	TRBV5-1	TGCGCCAGCAGCCAGGGGACTAAATACGAGCAGTACTTC	CASSQGTKYEQYF
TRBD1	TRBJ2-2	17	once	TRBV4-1	TGCGCCAGCAGCCAAGGGGACCTCAGGGGGAGCACCGGGGAGCTGTTTTTT	CASSQGDLRGSTGELFF
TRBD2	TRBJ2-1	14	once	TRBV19	TGTGCCAGTAATCAGCTAGCGGGACAGAATGAGCAGTTCTTC	CASNQLAGQNEQFF
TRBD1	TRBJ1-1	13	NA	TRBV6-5	TGTGCCAGCAGTCGGGACAGAAACACTGAAGCTTTCTTT	CASSRDRNTEAFF
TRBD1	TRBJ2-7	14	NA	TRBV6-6	TGTGCCAGCAGTTTCACCGACAGGGTACACGAGCAGTACTTC	CASSFTDRVHEQYF
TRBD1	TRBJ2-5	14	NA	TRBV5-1	TGCGCCAGCAGCTACGGGACAGCTGAAGAGACCCAGTACTTC	CASSYGTAEETQYF
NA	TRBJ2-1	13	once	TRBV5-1	TGCGCCAGCAGCCTGGGAACGGGCAATGAGCAGTTCTTC	CASSLGTGNEQFF
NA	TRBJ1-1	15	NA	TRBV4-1	TGCGCCAGCAGTCGTACCGGGACGGAGAACACTGAAGCTTTCTTT	CASSRTGTENTEAFF
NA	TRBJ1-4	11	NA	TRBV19	TGTGCCAGTAGAGGCGCTAAAAAACTGTTTTTT	CASRGAKKLFF
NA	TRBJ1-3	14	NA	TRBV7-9	TGTGCCAGCAGCCTCGACAGCTCTGGAAACACCATATATTTT	CASSLDSSGNTIYF
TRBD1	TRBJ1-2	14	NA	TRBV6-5	TGTGCCAGCAGTTTTGCTACAGGGGGCCGGGGCTACACCTTC	CASSFATGGRGYTF
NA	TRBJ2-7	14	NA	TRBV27	TGTGCCAGCAGTTCAAGGGGCCACCGCTACGAGCAGTACTTC	CASSSRGHRYEQYF
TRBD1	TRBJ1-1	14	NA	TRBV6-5	TGTGCCAGCAGGGTTCACAGGGGAGACACTGAAGCTTTCTTT	CASRVHRGDTEAFF
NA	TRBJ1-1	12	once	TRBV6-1	TGTGCCAGCAGTGAACTAAATAGGGCGGCTTTCTTT	CASSELNRAAFF
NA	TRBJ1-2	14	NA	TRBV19	TGTGCCAGTAGTATCCGGGGAGCTAACTATGGCTACACCTTC	CASSIRGANYGYTF
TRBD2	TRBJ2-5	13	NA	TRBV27	TGTGCCAGCAGCAACAGCGGGAGGGAGACCCAGTACTTC	CASSNSGRETQYF
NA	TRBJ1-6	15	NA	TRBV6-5	TGTGCCAGCAGTATTACAGGCAGGCATAATTCACCCCTCCACTTT	CASSITGRHNSPLHF
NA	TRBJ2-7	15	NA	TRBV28	TGTGCCAGCACTTCCGGGGCACCTAGCTCCTACGAGCAGTACTTC	CASTSGAPSSYEQYF